The 21 T cell receptor beta chains listed next were all sequenced from one sample in a study of early T cells in non-severe SARS-CoV-2 infection. TCRdb used MiXCR to reprocess the 5' RACE reads, holding one entry per CDR3 protein. The table shows more than 65,000 distinct CDR3 sequences, with around 13% occurring only once. Sequenced: whole blood. Receptors originate from an adult who was a healthcare worker with PCR-confirmed SARS-CoV-2 infection or an uninfected control (not recorded which).

This clonotype was observed a handful of times. J is TRBJ2-5 and V is TRBV9, with 9 bases that match TRBD1. Trimming removed 3 bases from V and 3 bases from J; junction bases left unmatched: 3. The CDR3 has 14 amino acids. Looked up from germline, CDR1 is SGDLS and CDR2 is YYNGEE. CDR3 residues: CASSARTGEETQYF. CDR3 nucleotide sequence: TGTGCCAGCAGCGCCCGGACAGGGGAAGAGACCCAGTACTTC.

The chain combines TRBV7-2 with TRBJ2-5; a possible D gene is TRBD1 (6 bases). CDR3 length: 14 amino acids. Trimming pared 3 bases from V and 7 bases from J, leaving 15 bases between. CDR1 is SGHTA, CDR2 FQGNSA, per germline. The DNA for the CDR3 is TGTGCCAGCAGCTTCTCCAAGCAAGGGGGGACCCAGTACTTC. It specifies CASSFSKQGGTQYF.

This clonotype turned up a few times. The chain is built from TRBV9 and TRBJ1-1; D not resolved. With 0 bases removed from V and 5 bases from J, the gap between germline ends came to 14 bases. Germline CDR1 and CDR2: SGDLS and YYNGEE. The CDR3 sequence is 15 residues long. The CDR3 nucleotides are TGTGCCAGCAGCGTAGGGGAGAGTGGATGGACTGAAGCTTTCTTT. The encoded protein is CASSVGESGWTEAFF. The variable domain in full, completed from reference TRBV9 and TRBJ1-1, reads DSGVTQTPKHLITATGQRVTLRCSPRSGDLSVYWYQQSLDQGLQFLIQYYNGEERAKGNILERFSAQQFPDLHSELNLSSLELGDSALYFCASSVGESGWTEAFFGQGTRLTVV.

This clonotype was counted between two and nine times. The chain recombines TRBV9 with TRBJ2-2; D not certain. The ends were cut back, 0 bases at V and 7 bases at J, with 7 bases in the middle. The CDR3 covers 13 residues. The germline gives CDR1 SGDLS, CDR2 YYNGEE. CDR3 sequence reads: CASSVGWHGELFF. CDR3 in DNA: TGTGCCAGCAGCGTAGGTTGGCACGGGGAGCTGTTTTTT.

This rearrangement joins TRBV6-1 to TRBJ1-1; 8 nucleotides align to TRBD1. The germline CDR1 and CDR2 sequences are MNHNS and SASEGT. V lost 6 bases and J lost 5; bases outside the gene matches: 20. CDR3 length equals 18 residues. CDR3 nucleotide sequence: TGTGCCAGCAGAGCAGCCTACCTCCCCGGACAGGGTAAAACTGAAGCTTTCTTT. It specifies CASRAAYLPGQGKTEAFF.

This clonotype was detected a few times. The V call is TRBV6-2 or TRBV6-3, the J call TRBJ2-6, with no clear D. This CDR3 contains 16 residues. Trimming pared 9 bases from V and 0 bases from J, leaving 15 bases between. The germline CDR1 and CDR2 sequences are MNHEY and SVGEGT. CDR3 in DNA: TGTGCCAGTAAGATCCCGTGGAGCTCTGGGGCCAACGTCCTGACTTTC. It specifies CASKIPWSSGANVLTF.

The chain couples TRBV6-1 to TRBJ2-1, with TRBD1 as a possible D gene (5 bases). CDR1 is MNHNS and CDR2 is SASEGT in the germline V gene. The CDR3 totals 14 residues. The V gene lost 2 bases and the J gene lost 6 bases, with 11 bases spanning the gap. The CDR3 here is CASSEQGSGNEQFF. CDR3 in DNA: TGTGCCAGCAGTGAACAGGGCTCTGGCAATGAGCAGTTCTTC.

The rearrangement links TRBV2 to TRBJ2-7; D gene unclear. The length of the CDR3 is 12 residues. Germline V gene sequence: CDR1 SNHLY, CDR2 FYNNEI. V was clipped by 7 bases and J by 3 bases, with 10 bases between them. The CDR3 loop is CASTGKYYEQYF. The CDR3, as DNA: TGTGCCAGCACGGGCAAGTACTACGAGCAGTACTTC.

The chain carries TRBV29-1 and TRBJ1-2, with D possibly matching TRBD1 (6 bases). The germline CDR1 and CDR2 sequences are SQVTM and ANQGSEA. The length of the CDR3 is 13 residues. Trimming took 5 bases from V and 3 from J, leaving 13 bases between them. The CDR3 loop reads CSVYPGDYYGYTF. CDR3 DNA: TGCAGCGTTTACCCAGGGGATTACTATGGCTACACCTTC.

This clonotype has only a few counts. V and J are TRBV28 and TRBJ2-7; 9 nucleotides line up with TRBD2. Trimming cost V 2 bases and J 4 bases; bases outside gene matches: 12. The germline V gene has CDR1 MDHEN and CDR2 SYDVKM. CDR3 length equals 17 residues. The CDR3 DNA reads TGTGCCAGCAGTTTAAGTTCTAGGCTAGCGGGAATTTACGAGCAGTACTTC. The encoded protein is CASSLSSRLAGIYEQYF.

V is TRBV6-1 and J is TRBJ2-7; D is possibly TRBD1 (6 bases). Germline CDR1 reads MNHNS; CDR2 reads SASEGT. The CDR3 extends over 12 amino acids. Trimming removed 7 bases at V and 3 bases at J, with 10 bases between. The CDR3 sequence: CASNYRDYEQYF. In nucleotides, the CDR3 is TGTGCCAGCAATTACAGGGACTACGAGCAGTACTTC.

The chain combines TRBV29-1 with TRBJ2-1; the D gene is possibly TRBD1 (5 bases). Germline CDR1 and CDR2: SQVTM and ANQGSEA. Trimming removed 8 bases at V and 5 bases at J, with 10 bases between. The CDR3 totals 11 residues. CDR3 sequence reads: CSTRQNNEQFF. The CDR3 bases are TGCAGCACCAGACAGAACAATGAGCAGTTCTTC.

This clonotype was seen many times. V is TRBV10-3 and J is TRBJ2-5, with D perhaps TRBD2 (6 bases). From germline, CDR1 is ENHRY and CDR2 SYGVKD. V was pared by 10 bases and J by 1 base, with 13 bases between. The CDR3 is 13 amino acids. The CDR3 coding sequence is TGTGCCACAGCCCCTAGCGCCCAAGAGACCCAGTACTTC. As protein: CATAPSAQETQYF.

This clonotype was recorded a few times. The rearrangement joins TRBV10-3 to TRBJ2-5, with TRBD2 identical over 7 bases. The trim removed 10 bases at V and 4 bases at J, leaving 15 bases unmatched. The CDR3 is 15 residues long. The germline V gene has CDR1 ENHRY and CDR2 SYGVKD. In nucleotides, the CDR3 is TGTGCCACTACGGGCGGGACTACCTCCGGAGAGACCCAGTACTTC. Translated, it gives CATTGGTTSGETQYF.

This clonotype was seen repeatedly, ten times or more. The V call is TRBV19, the J call TRBJ1-5; TRBD1 is a possible D gene (6 bases). Germline loops: CDR1 LNHDA, CDR2 SQIVND (reference sequence). This CDR3 has 14 residues. Trimming removed 2 bases from V and 3 bases from J, with 8 bases in between. CDR3 residues: CASSISGDNQPQHF. CDR3 coding DNA: TGTGCCAGTAGTATATCAGGGGACAATCAGCCCCAGCATTTT. The complete variable domain, with remaining parts taken from reference TRBV19 and TRBJ1-5, reads DGGITQSPKYLFRKEGQNVTLSCEQNLNHDAMYWYRQDPGQGLRLIYYSQIVNDFQKGDIAEGYSVSREKKESFPLTVTSAQKNPTAFYLCASSISGDNQPQHFGDGTRLSIL.

The table lists this clonotype with many counts. V is TRBV20-1 and J is TRBJ2-2; 10 nucleotides agree with TRBD1. Germline V gives CDR1 DFQATT, CDR2 SNEGSKA (reference sequence). The CDR3 loop spans 16 amino acids. The ends lost 0 bases at V and 3 bases at J; junction bases unmatched: 4. In DNA, the CDR3 is TGCAGTGCTAGAGATTTCGGGACAGGGGACACCGGGGAGCTGTTTTTT. It translates to CSARDFGTGDTGELFF.

This clonotype was recorded a few times. V and J are TRBV27 and TRBJ1-3; D unresolved. The germline V and J ends were trimmed by 0 bases and 4 bases, with 7 bases remaining between them. Germline V gene data show CDR1 as MNHEY and CDR2 as SMNVEV (reference sequence). The CDR3 runs to 14 residues. CDR3 bases: TGTGCCAGCAGTTTATCGCGGGCCGGAAACACCATATATTTT. It specifies CASSLSRAGNTIYF.

This clonotype was detected ten times or more. V gene TRBV9 combines with J gene TRBJ1-1, with D unresolved. This CDR3 comprises 15 residues. CDR1 is SGDLS and CDR2 is YYNGEE in the germline V gene. Trimming stripped 4 bases from V and 2 bases from J, with 15 bases between. The CDR3 coding sequence is TGTGCCAGCAGCTACCTATCTCAGTTAAACACTGAAGCTTTCTTT. Translation gives CASSYLSQLNTEAFF.

This clonotype came up a few times. CDR3 residues: CASGLTQETQYF. Here the CDR3 DNA reads TGTGCTAGTGGTTTGACCCAAGAGACCCAGTACTTC. The V and J genes are TRBV12-5 and TRBJ2-5; D is unresolved. With 2 bases removed from V and 1 base from J, the gap between germline ends came to 2 bases. Germline CDR1 reads LGHNT; CDR2 reads FRNRAP. The CDR3 sequence is 12 residues long.

The V and J genes are TRBV7-8 and TRBJ1-6; D unclear. V was pared by 5 bases and J by 2 bases, with 13 bases between. CDR3 length equals 16 residues. Germline V gene sequence: CDR1 SGHVS, CDR2 FQNEAQ. CDR3 protein: CASSKRAPTYNSPLHF. The CDR3 nucleotides are TGTGCCAGCAGCAAAAGGGCGCCCACCTATAATTCACCCCTCCACTTT. Full variable domain (outside the CDR3, taken from reference TRBV7-8 and TRBJ1-6): GAGVSQSPRYKVAKRGQDVALRCDPISGHVSLFWYQQALGQGPEFLTYFQNEAQLDKSGLPSDRFFAERPEGSVSTLKIQRTQQEDSAVYLCASSKRAPTYNSPLHFGNGTRLTVT.

The chain combines TRBV12-5 with TRBJ1-1; D may be TRBD1 (5 bases). Deletions cut 0 bases from V and 1 base from J, with 9 bases between. CDR1 is LGHNT, CDR2 FRNRAP, per germline. The CDR3 has 15 amino acids. CDR3: CASGLVLGQNTEAFF. Here the CDR3 DNA reads TGTGCTAGTGGTTTGGTATTAGGACAGAACACTGAAGCTTTCTTT.